The 2 T cell receptor beta chains listed next were all sequenced from one sample in a study of T cell changes during pregnancy in multiple sclerosis. Libraries were prepared by immunoSEQ multiplex PCR; TCRdb keeps only in-frame clonotypes and omits some of them. The data show 20,000 to 25,000 clones, with approximately 90% seen just once and 0.6% to 0.85% held by the top ten. The input for sequencing was CD4+ T cells from peripheral blood mononuclear cells, taken in the third trimester of pregnancy. Receptors originate from a female donor with multiple sclerosis, enrolled in a pregnancy study.

The V call is TRBV29-1, the J call TRBJ1-2; D gene uncertain. V was pared by 1 base and J by 5 bases, with 8 bases between. Germline CDR1 SQVTM, CDR2 ANQGSEA. CDR3 length: 12 residues. Here the CDR3 reads CSVEAGGYGYTF. In DNA, the CDR3 is TGCAGCGTTGAAGCTGGAGGGTATGGCTACACCTTC. The complete variable domain, with remaining parts taken from reference TRBV29-1 and TRBJ1-2, reads SAVISQKPSRDICQRGTSLTIQCQVDSQVTMMFWYRQQPGQSLTLIATANQGSEATYESGFVIDKFPISRPNLTFSTLTVSNMSPEDSSIYLCSVEAGGYGYTFGSGTRLTVV.

The chain uses TRBV15 and TRBJ1-5; D unclear. Germline V lookup: CDR1 LNHNV, CDR2 YYDKDF (reference sequence). The CDR3 sequence is 15 residues long. Trimming cost V 0 bases and J 7 bases, with 13 bases left between them. DNA of the CDR3: TGTGCCACCAGCAGAGATAAAGGATCCAGGCAGCCCCAGCATTTT. It yields the protein CATSRDKGSRQPQHF.